This is a list of T cell receptor beta chains from one sample in a study of T-cell memory formation after mild COVID-19. Via MiXCR, TCRdb re-called the 5' RACE reads, giving one row per CDR3 protein. The sample holds about 260,000 distinct CDR3 sequences; 16% are singletons and the top ten take 20% to 25%. Sequenced: PBMCs or a T cell subset sorted from them (not recorded which). The origin of the receptors is a man aged 18 to 29 who had mild COVID-19 (a few samples of this study predate the infection). Cell type and time point are not known. CDR3s include the opening cysteine and the closing phenylalanine or tryptophan. Each record gives: clone size, D gene, V gene, J gene, CDR3 protein, CDR3 DNA. The D gene is left open where the match is weak. Expanded clones are given a class, and other clones once, few, many or no size at all.

-	-	TRBV4-3	TRBJ1-6	CASSQSSDRNSPLHF	TGCGCCAGCAGCCAGAGCTCAGACAGGAATTCACCCCTCCACTTT
few	TRBD1	TRBV7-9	TRBJ1-1	CASSGPGQGAGTEAFF	TGTGCCAGCAGCGGTCCGGGACAGGGGGCGGGGACTGAAGCTTTCTTT
-	-	TRBV7-7	TRBJ2-1	CASSLGQAQGEQFF	TGTGCTAGCAGCTTAGGGCAGGCCCAGGGTGAGCAGTTCTTC
few	TRBD1	TRBV20-1	TRBJ1-1	CSAIKGAGTEAFF	TGCAGTGCTATTAAGGGGGCAGGTACTGAAGCTTTCTTT
few	-	TRBV7-9	TRBJ2-2	CASSLTVGSNTGELFF	TGTGCCAGCAGCTTAACGGTCGGTTCGAACACCGGGGAGCTGTTTTTT
few	TRBD1	TRBV5-1	TRBJ1-1	CASSLALTGGTEAFF	TGCGCCAGCAGCTTGGCATTAACAGGGGGCACTGAAGCTTTCTTT
few	-	TRBV3-2	TRBJ2-3	CASTRTSGGTDTQYF	TGTGCCAGCACCAGGACTAGCGGGGGCACAGATACGCAGTATTTT
-	TRBD1	TRBV6-6	TRBJ2-1	CASTKPGQGPEQFF	TGTGCCAGCACCAAGCCGGGACAGGGACCTGAGCAGTTCTTC
few	TRBD1	TRBV12-3/TRBV12-4	TRBJ1-6	CASSSTGAVGSPLHF	TGTGCCAGCAGCAGTACAGGGGCGGTTGGTTCACCCCTCCACTTT
few	TRBD2	TRBV18	TRBJ2-7	CASSPRGREVYEQYF	TGTGCCAGCTCACCAAGGGGCCGGGAGGTCTACGAGCAGTACTTC
few	TRBD1	TRBV9	TRBJ1-3	CASSASNRGHTIYF	TGTGCCAGCAGCGCCTCGAACAGGGGCCACACCATATATTTT
-	-	TRBV2	TRBJ2-5	CASSKEGQETQYF	TGTGCCAGCAGTAAGGAGGGCCAAGAGACCCAGTACTTC
few	-	TRBV5-1	TRBJ1-1	CASSPLPGSYTEAFF	TGCGCCAGCAGCCCACTTCCGGGGTCTTACACTGAAGCTTTCTTT
-	-	TRBV12-3/TRBV12-4	TRBJ2-3	CASSSVTDTQYF	TGTGCCAGCAGTTCGGTTACAGATACGCAGTATTTT
few	TRBD1	TRBV6-1	TRBJ1-5	CASSDNTGQGDQPQHF	TGTGCCAGCAGTGACAACACAGGGCAGGGGGATCAGCCCCAGCATTTT
few	TRBD1	TRBV20-1	TRBJ1-4	CSALTGGSEKLFF	TGCAGTGCTCTGACAGGGGGGTCTGAAAAACTGTTTTTT
-	-	TRBV6-6	TRBJ2-6	CASSSGGPGANVLTF	TGTGCCAGCAGTTCGGGGGGCCCTGGGGCCAACGTCCTGACTTTC
few	-	TRBV4-3	TRBJ1-1	CASSQDSGVGGMNTEAFF	TGCGCCAGCAGCCAAGATTCGGGGGTCGGTGGGATGAACACTGAAGCTTTCTTT
few	-	TRBV12-3/TRBV12-4	TRBJ1-2	CASSLRQWNGYTF	TGTGCCAGCAGTTTACGACAGTGGAATGGCTACACCTTC
few	-	TRBV6-5	TRBJ1-3	CASSRSGNTIYF	TGTGCCAGCAGCAGGTCTGGAAACACCATATATTTT
few	-	TRBV7-9	TRBJ2-4	CASSFAGAKNIQYF	TGTGCCAGCAGCTTCGCGGGAGCCAAAAACATTCAGTACTTC
-	TRBD1	TRBV6-4	TRBJ2-3	CASSDSRGGVITDTQYF	TGTGCCAGCAGTGACTCTAGAGGGGGCGTCATCACAGATACGCAGTATTTT
few	-	TRBV6-1	TRBJ2-7	CASSEGVEVEQYF	TGTGCCAGCAGTGAAGGGGTCGAAGTGGAGCAGTACTTC
-	-	TRBV7-8	TRBJ2-1	CASSPVKEWRGLYNEQFF	TGTGCCAGCAGCCCCGTAAAAGAGTGGCGGGGACTCTACAATGAGCAGTTCTTC
-	TRBD1	TRBV5-1	TRBJ2-5	CASSYGTGLDETQYF	TGCGCCAGCAGTTACGGGACAGGGCTTGATGAGACCCAGTACTTC
-	-	TRBV27	TRBJ2-5	CASSSAGAETQYF	TGTGCCAGCAGTAGTGCGGGGGCAGAGACCCAGTACTTC